This TCR beta chain comes out of a study of shared clonotypes between healthy human individuals. General observations from the study: Roughly 5.3% of naive CD4 clonotypes were common to a handful of donors. Generally, estimated richness proved larger in naive subsets than it did in memory subsets. Tissues were not sampled, only blood, and their repertoires likely differ.

Profiling relied on immunoSEQ multiplex PCR, and the TCRdb table lists in-frame clones only, not all of them. This table holds about 670,000 clones, roughly 78% found once. Division of CD4+ cells produced a CD45RA+ naive subset and a CD45RA-negative memory subset. Worth noting for this clone: Its antigen is as yet unknown.

Germline lookup yields CDR1 SGHVS and CDR2 FQNEAQ. This CDR3 has 15 amino acids. V lost 1 base and J 2 bases, leaving 10 bases between the germline ends. Sequencing was done on a sample of memory CD4+ T cells sorted from blood. Noted subset: CD45RA-negative fraction. The chain couples TRBV7-8 to TRBJ2-3, with unresolved D. This TCR was recovered from a woman under 40 in good health. The CDR3 nucleotides read TGTGCCAGCAGCTTAGGTCAGGAGTTCACAGATACGCAGTATTTT. It codes for CASSLGQEFTDTQYF.